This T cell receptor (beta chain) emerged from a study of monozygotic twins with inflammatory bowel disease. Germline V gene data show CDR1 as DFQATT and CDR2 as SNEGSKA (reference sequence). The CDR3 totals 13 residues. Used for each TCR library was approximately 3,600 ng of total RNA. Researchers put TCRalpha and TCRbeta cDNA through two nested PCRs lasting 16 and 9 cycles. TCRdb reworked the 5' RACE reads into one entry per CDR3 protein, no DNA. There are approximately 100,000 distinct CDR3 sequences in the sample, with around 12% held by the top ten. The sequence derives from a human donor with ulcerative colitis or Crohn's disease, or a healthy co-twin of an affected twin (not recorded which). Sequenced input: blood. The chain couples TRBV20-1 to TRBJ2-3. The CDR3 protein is CSAGRTRSDTQYF.